A single sample gave rise to the 17 T cell receptor beta chains below, sequenced in a study of control samples from healthy donors and cancer patients. Assay: immunoSEQ multiplex PCR; the TCRdb copy retains only in-frame clones and omits some. The ten most abundant clones cover 2.2% of a sample with about 210,000 clones. The sample consisted of blood. These receptors were taken from a woman in her 30s in good health.

The chain couples TRBV14 to TRBJ1-4; 7 bases are shared with TRBD1. CDR3 size: 16 residues. The trim removed 4 bases at V and 4 bases at J, leaving 9 bases unmatched. Germline V gene lookup returns CDR1 SGHDN and CDR2 FVKESK. CDR3 DNA: TGTGCCAGCAGCCTTACAGGGGAACGGGGTAATGAAAAACTGTTTTTT. Translating gives CASSLTGERGNEKLFF.

The J gene is TRBJ2-1, the V gene TRBV19, with TRBD2 identical over 7 bases. From germline, CDR1 is LNHDA and CDR2 SQIVND (reference sequence). The CDR3 consists of 14 residues. The V and J ends lost 9 bases and 7 bases, in that order; junction bases with no gene match: 12. The CDR3 DNA reads TGTGCCAGGGGAGGGCGGCCATGGAAAAATGAGCAGTTCTTC. Encoded protein: CARGGRPWKNEQFF.

The V gene is TRBV2, the J gene TRBJ1-1, with a possible D match to TRBD1 (5 bases). This CDR3 contains 13 residues. The V gene's germline CDR1 is SNHLY and CDR2 FYNNEI. For the CDR3, the DNA is TGTGCTGGCGCAGGGTCGATGAACACTGAAGCTTTCTTT. Translation: CAGAGSMNTEAFF.

The chain uses TRBV4-3 and TRBJ2-5, with no clear D. Trimming took off 1 base at V and 5 bases at J, with 14 bases between the two ends. Germline-derived CDR1 and CDR2 are LGHNA and YSLEER. This CDR3 spans 15 amino acids. CDR3: CASSQGMQGRETQYF. DNA for the CDR3: TGCGCCAGCAGCCAAGGGATGCAAGGGCGGGAGACCCAGTACTTC.

J is TRBJ2-3 and V is TRBV5-5, with D uncertain. V lost 1 base to trimming and J lost 4 bases, with 4 bases between them. The CDR3 spans 12 residues. Germline lookup yields CDR1 SGHKS and CDR2 YYEKEE (reference sequence). The CDR3 DNA sequence: TGTGCCAGCAGCTTGTGGGCAGATACGCAGTATTTT. Translated: CASSLWADTQYF.

This chain connects TRBV6-2 or TRBV6-3 to TRBJ2-3, with 11 positions matching TRBD2. This CDR3 is 16 amino acids long. The V segment lost 2 bases and the J segment 6 bases; nucleotides outside the gene matches: 7. Germline CDR1 MNHEY, CDR2 SVGEGT. This chain's CDR3 is CASSYLLAGGRDTQYF. The CDR3 DNA sequence: TGTGCCAGCAGTTACCTTCTAGCGGGGGGCCGGGATACGCAGTATTTT.

This chain uses TRBV28 with TRBJ1-1; D gene ambiguous. The CDR3 covers 12 residues. V was cut by 2 bases and J by 4 bases, with 5 bases left in between. Germline assignment: CDR1 MDHEN and CDR2 SYDVKM. The CDR3 DNA reads TGTGCCAGCAGTTTAATGATCACTGAAGCTTTCTTT. Residues: CASSLMITEAFF.

This chain uses TRBV11-2 with TRBJ2-7; 11 bases are shared with TRBD1. The germline gives CDR1 SGHAT, CDR2 FQNNGV. The ends lost 6 bases at V and 7 bases at J; junction bases unmatched: 11. CDR3 length: 15 amino acids. Here the CDR3 DNA reads TGTGCCAGCAGTACTCCCCGGGACAGGGGGAATGAGCAGTACTTC. Translating it yields CASSTPRDRGNEQYF. Filled out from reference TRBV11-2 and TRBJ2-7, the complete variable domain reads EAGVAQSPRYKIIEKRQSVAFWCNPISGHATLYWYQQILGQGPKLLIQFQNNGVVDDSQLPKDRFSAERLKGVDSTLKIQPAKLEDSAVYLCASSTPRDRGNEQYFGPGTRLTVT.

The V call is TRBV12-3 or TRBV12-4, the J call TRBJ1-2; TRBD1 matches 7 bases. Trimming removed 3 bases from V and 11 bases from J; junction bases left unmatched: 6. This CDR3 is built from 12 residues. The CDR3 is CASSFEGAGYTF. The CDR3 DNA reads as TGTGCCAGCAGTTTTGAGGGGGCCGGGTACACCTTC.

V usage is TRBV4-1 and J usage is TRBJ2-5; 13 positions match TRBD2. This CDR3 is built from 16 residues. Trimming at V came to 0 bases and at J to 5 bases, leaving 3 bases not matched to a gene. CDR1 is MGHRA and CDR2 is YSYEKL in the germline V gene. CDR3 amino acids: CASSQEGLAGSETQYF. The CDR3 DNA reads TGCGCCAGCAGCCAAGAGGGACTAGCGGGGAGTGAGACCCAGTACTTC.

The genes are TRBV10-1 and TRBJ1-6; 8 nucleotides match TRBD1. The CDR3 is made up of 12 amino acids. Germline trimming cut 6 bases from V and 8 bases from J; bases unmatched to any gene: 0. CDR1 and CDR2 from the germline V gene are WNHNN and SYGVQD (reference sequence). The CDR3 nucleotides are TGCGCCAGCAGGGACAGGGATTCACCCCTCCACTTT. Translating gives CASRDRDSPLHF.

This rearrangement joins TRBV7-8 to TRBJ2-3; tentative D call: TRBD2 (5 bases). Germline V lookup: CDR1 SGHVS, CDR2 FQNEAQ. The CDR3 spans 18 residues. V lost 0 bases to trimming and J lost 0 bases, with 16 bases between them. In DNA form, the CDR3 reads TGTGCCAGCAGCTTAGCGATGGGGTACTGGGAGAGCACAGATACGCAGTATTTT. Protein product: CASSLAMGYWESTDTQYF.

V gene TRBV28 combines with J gene TRBJ1-2, with D perhaps TRBD1 (5 bases). The CDR3 sequence is 12 residues long. CDR1 MDHEN and CDR2 SYDVKM come from the germline V gene. V shed 3 bases and J shed 9 bases, with 11 bases lying between them. The chain's CDR3 is CASSLGGASYTF. In DNA, the CDR3 is TGTGCCAGCAGTTTGGGAGGGGCAAGCTACACCTTC.

This sequence joins TRBV5-1 and TRBJ1-5; TRBD1 aligns across 8 bases. Germline CDR1 reads SGHRS; CDR2 reads YFSETQ. This CDR3 is built from 14 residues. Trimming at V came to 4 bases and at J to 3 bases, leaving 3 bases not matched to a gene. CDR3 sequence (DNA): TGCGCCAGCAGCCTGACAGGGGACAATCAGCCCCAGCATTTT. This gives the protein CASSLTGDNQPQHF.

Remarks on this clone: The same CDR3 arises from other DNA sequences in this sample as well. The chain uses TRBV5-1 and TRBJ2-1; D is possibly TRBD1 (7 bases). Germline CDR1 SGHRS, CDR2 YFSETQ. CDR3 length equals 15 residues. Trimming removed 0 bases from V and 5 bases from J, with 12 bases in between. The CDR3 bases are TGCGCCAGCAGCTTGGTGGCAGGGGGGAACAATGAGCAGTTCTTC. Protein product: CASSLVAGGNNEQFF.

This rearrangement joins TRBV7-6 to TRBJ1-5; D is possibly TRBD1 (5 bases). Germline V CDR1 and CDR2: SGHVS, FNYEAQ. This CDR3 spans 17 amino acids. Trimming removed 5 bases from V and 2 bases from J, with 19 bases in between. CDR3 sequence (DNA): TGTGCCAGCAGCCGTTCCGGGGGTTTGTGGGGCAATCAGCCCCAGCATTTT. This gives the protein CASSRSGGLWGNQPQHF. Based on the CDR3 plus reference TRBV7-6 and TRBJ1-5, the full variable domain is GAGVSQSPRYKVTKRGQDVALRCDPISGHVSLYWYRQALGQGPEFLTYFNYEAQQDKSGLPNDRFSAERPEGSISTLTIQRTEQRDSAMYRCASSRSGGLWGNQPQHFGDGTRLSIL.

This chain uses TRBV18 with TRBJ1-1; 8 bases agree with TRBD1. Per germline, CDR1 KGHSH and CDR2 LQKENI. The length of the CDR3 is 15 residues. V dropped 3 bases and J dropped 4; count of bases not matched to a gene: 7. The chain's CDR3 is CASSPTNRGGTEAFF. In DNA, the CDR3 is TGTGCCAGCTCACCGACTAACAGGGGGGGCACTGAAGCTTTCTTT.